This T cell receptor (beta chain) is from a study of cytomegalovirus exposure and HLA in healthy donors. CDR3 length equals 13 residues. V was cut by 5 bases and J by 0 bases, with 7 bases left in between. Germline V gives CDR1 MNHEY, CDR2 SVGAGI. In this sample, this clone turned up once. 60 Vbeta and 13 Jbeta primers were used in PCR. Repertoires were generated with immunoSEQ multiplex PCR, while TCRdb's copy carries only in-frame clones and drops some. The repertoire includes 150,000 to 200,000 clones, about four fifths of them detected once, and around 2% sits in the top ten. V usage is TRBV6-5 and J usage is TRBJ1-1; D not resolved. The TCR was taken from a man between 18 and 29 years old in good health and CMV-seronegative. Sequenced: PBMCs. The CDR3 is CASSRSMNTEAFF. The CDR3 DNA reads TGTGCCAGCAGTCGGAGTATGAACACTGAAGCTTTCTTT.